A selection of T cell receptor beta chains follows, all from one sample in a study of T cells in tuberculosis. This table comes from immunoSEQ multiplex PCR, and its TCRdb copy is limited to in-frame clones, with some not included. Of approximately 34,000 clones in the sample, around 93% were seen once. Source: PBMCs, taken at tuberculosis diagnosis. The receptors here all came from an adult with tuberculosis. The CDR3 runs from the conserved cysteine through the conserved F or W. Each record gives: CDR3 length, J gene, V gene, D gene, CDR3 protein. The D gene is left open where the match is weak.

14 | TRBJ2-3 | TRBV30 | NA | CAWSSQRSTDTQYF
15 | TRBJ2-2 | TRBV27 | NA | CASSRDNTNTGELFF
14 | TRBJ2-5 | TRBV2 | TRBD1 | CASSVGTGTGTQYF
15 | TRBJ2-1 | TRBV6-6 | NA | CASSYSISYSNEQFF
14 | TRBJ1-2 | TRBV2 | NA | CASSEGAPGYGYTF
18 | TRBJ1-4 | TRBV28 | NA | CASSLVGVGVSTNEKLFF
13 | TRBJ1-1 | TRBV6-5 | NA | CASSYSGLAEAFF
15 | TRBJ1-5 | TRBV28 | NA | CASRVGGVSNQPQHF
13 | TRBJ2-5 | TRBV11-2 | NA | CASSFSLQETQYF
12 | TRBJ2-1 | TRBV11-2 | NA | CAAGQGSNEQFF
15 | TRBJ2-1 | TRBV13 | TRBD1 | CASSLPRQGTNEQFF
15 | TRBJ1-4 | TRBV4-1 | TRBD1 | CASSRGAGDSEKLFF
14 | TRBJ1-4 | TRBV6-5 | TRBD1 | CASSSRDRNEKLFF
16 | TRBJ1-6 | TRBV5-1 | TRBD1 | CASSLSGQGGNSPLHF
14 | TRBJ2-1 | TRBV30 | TRBD1 | CAWSIGTGSNEQFF
13 | TRBJ1-5 | TRBV10-2 | NA | CASSEYVGQPQHF
13 | TRBJ1-3 | TRBV28 | NA | CASRQGGGNTIYF
14 | TRBJ1-6 | TRBV2 | TRBD1 | CASSEGGKNSPLHF
16 | TRBJ2-3 | TRBV5-1 | TRBD2 | CASSSSLAGGSDTQYF
15 | TRBJ1-2 | TRBV2 | TRBD1 | CASSAPGQGSYGYTF
14 | TRBJ1-2 | TRBV4-3 | TRBD1 | CASSHQGTGYGYTF
13 | TRBJ1-2 | TRBV5-1 | TRBD1 | CASSPMDRDGYTF
14 | TRBJ1-2 | TRBV28 | NA | CASSSSTNSYGYTF
15 | TRBJ1-4 | TRBV5-6 | NA | CASSFGKPGDEKLFF
15 | TRBJ2-3 | TRBV28 | TRBD2 | CASSFSSGGTDTQYF
12 | TRBJ1-2 | TRBV7-2 | NA | CASNSRGGGYTF
13 | TRBJ1-1 | TRBV6-5 | NA | CASSYGGRTEAFF
15 | TRBJ2-1 | TRBV5-4 | TRBD2 | CASKLESGGHNEQFF
16 | TRBJ2-3 | TRBV6-1 | NA | CASSARDWIITDTQYF
16 | TRBJ1-5 | TRBV28 | NA | CASSSTSVRGRQPQHF
16 | TRBJ2-3 | TRBV11-2 | NA | CASSLGGGLSTDTQYF
13 | TRBJ1-1 | TRBV5-1 | NA | CASSLDGDTEAFF
13 | TRBJ1-1 | TRBV7-2 | NA | CASSLARKTEAFF
14 | TRBJ2-3 | TRBV7-9 | TRBD2 | CASSGSGCTDTQYF
17 | TRBJ2-3 | TRBV6-4 | NA | CASSDSGAGGPMSTQYF
13 | TRBJ1-2 | TRBV5-1 | NA | CASSLGQVDGYTF
12 | TRBJ1-4 | TRBV28 | TRBD1 | CASSTTGEKLFF
10 | TRBJ2-1 | TRBV19 | NA | CASGGTEQFF
15 | TRBJ2-1 | TRBV9 | TRBD2 | CASSAASRGLGEQFF
14 | TRBJ1-1 | TRBV30 | NA | CAWIPVGANTEAFF
12 | TRBJ1-1 | TRBV5-1 | NA | CASRRGNTEAFF
17 | TRBJ2-2 | TRBV4-3 | TRBD2 | CASSQDTGGPGTGELFF
13 | TRBJ2-3 | TRBV27 | NA | CASSRVSTDTQYF
13 | TRBJ2-2 | TRBV2 | NA | CASRALDTGELFF
15 | TRBJ1-2 | TRBV6-4 | NA | CASSPLGSSGEGYTF
15 | TRBJ1-3 | TRBV28 | TRBD1 | CASSSQGAQGNTIYF
17 | TRBJ1-1 | TRBV4-1 | TRBD1 | CASSQRPGTGAAAEAFF
13 | TRBJ2-7 | TRBV7-2 | NA | CASRQGGSYEQYF
16 | TRBJ1-6 | TRBV5-4 | TRBD1 | CASSLRTGGYNSPLHF
15 | TRBJ2-3 | TRBV6-4 | TRBD2 | CASAPLAGGTDTQYF
17 | TRBJ1-2 | TRBV28 | TRBD1 | CASSLATRQGANYGYTF
14 | TRBJ1-4 | TRBV27 | NA | CASRGRQVNEKLFF
16 | TRBJ2-1 | TRBV5-1 | NA | CASSQLPRGPIEGQFF